Below, 5 T cell receptor beta chains from the same sample are listed, as sequenced in a study of tumour-infiltrating T cells in Burkitt lymphoma. Measured with immunoSEQ multiplex PCR; TCRdb has only the in-frame clones, and not every one. The table records around 45,000 clones, around a third of them present only once. The specimen sequenced was tumor tissue. The receptor set was obtained from a human donor with Burkitt lymphoma.

The table lists this clone with a few counts. This chain connects TRBV9 to TRBJ1-2, with unresolved D. V lost 1 base to trimming and J lost 5 bases, with 18 bases between them. CDR1 and CDR2 (germline): SGDLS, YYNGEE. The length of the CDR3 is 16 residues. CDR3 DNA: TGTGCCAGCAGCGTATCCCCAGTAAGTGGGCTGTATGGCTACACCTTC. It codes for CASSVSPVSGLYGYTF.

This clone was observed a handful of times. V usage is TRBV4-1 and J usage is TRBJ1-5, with 8 bases identical to TRBD1. The CDR3 extends over 15 amino acids. With 4 bases clipped from V and 6 bases from J, the junction kept 8 bases outside the gene matches. Germline CDR1 MGHRA, CDR2 YSYEKL. The CDR3 bases are TGCGCCAGCAGCCGCCCGGACAGGGAGGCTCAGCCCCAGCATTTT. Protein: CASSRPDREAQPQHF.

The V gene is TRBV2, the J gene TRBJ2-2; D possibly corresponds to TRBD1 (6 bases). Germline V gives CDR1 SNHLY, CDR2 FYNNEI. Trimming shortened V by 4 bases and J by 4 bases, and 10 bases separated the two germline ends. This CDR3 region has 14 residues. CDR3 DNA sequence: TGTGCCAGCAGTGGTGGCAGGGGCACCGGGGAGCTGTTTTTT. Translation gives CASSGGRGTGELFF.

This clone occurred a few times. The gene calls are TRBV19 and TRBJ1-2, with D tentatively TRBD1 (6 bases). V was shortened by 2 bases and J by 0 bases, with 10 bases between the two germline ends. CDR1 LNHDA and CDR2 SQIVND come from the germline V gene (reference sequence). The CDR3 runs 15 residues. The CDR3 DNA sequence: TGTGCCAGTAGTATAACAGGGACTCCTAACTATGGCTACACCTTC. Translation gives CASSITGTPNYGYTF.

This chain uses TRBV6-1 with TRBJ2-5; D call uncertain. CDR1 is MNHNS and CDR2 is SASEGT in the germline V gene. Trimming took 2 bases from V and 3 from J, leaving 10 bases between them. The length of the CDR3 is 14 residues. The CDR3 region has the DNA TGTGCCAGCAGTGAAATTTCACAAAAAGAGACCCAGTACTTC. Protein product: CASSEISQKETQYF.